This TCR beta chain was found in a study of cytomegalovirus exposure and HLA in healthy donors. This CDR3 spans 16 amino acids. The germline gives CDR1 KGHSH, CDR2 LQKENI. J lost 1 base, V lost 2 bases, and 4 bases had no gene match. 60 Vbeta and 13 Jbeta primers were used in PCR. Repertoires were generated with immunoSEQ multiplex PCR, while TCRdb's copy carries only in-frame clones and drops some. The sample yields about 140,000 clones, roughly 73% seen once. Sequenced input: PBMCs. This receptor was taken from a woman in her thirties or forties in good health and CMV-seronegative. This chain connects TRBV18 to TRBJ2-2; 7 bases are a match to TRBD1. The DNA for the CDR3 is TGTGCCAGCTCACCATCTCGGACAGGGAACACCGGGGAGCTGTTTTTT. The encoded protein is CASSPSRTGNTGELFF.